The source of this T cell receptor beta chain is a study of OX40 agonist ivuxolimab in advanced cancers. Whole-study context: Hepatocellular carcinoma, melanoma, renal cell or head and neck cancer affected the dose-escalation patients. Among those treated, three patients had partial responses, one with hepatocellular carcinoma and two with cutaneous melanoma.

This CDR3 is built from 15 residues. CDR1 is SGHRS, CDR2 YFSETQ, per germline. V lost 4 bases to trimming and J lost 8 bases; unmatched junction nucleotides: 6. Only in-frame clones appear in the TCRdb table, and some are missing; sequencing was by immunoSEQ multiplex PCR. The repertoire consists of 50,000 to 75,000 clones, with roughly nine tenths occurring once and the leading ten covering approximately 0.32%. Here the sequenced sample was CD4+ or CD8+ T cells sorted from blood, taken in a trial of the OX40 agonist ivuxolimab. The TCR comes from an adult with an advanced solid tumor such as melanoma, head and neck, liver or kidney cancer. This chain uses TRBV5-1 with TRBJ1-4; 12 bases line up with TRBD1. CDR3: CASSRVGQGAEKLFF. In DNA form, the CDR3 reads TGCGCCAGCAGCAGGGTGGGACAGGGGGCCGAAAAACTGTTTTTT.